This T cell receptor beta chain appears in the sequencing data of a study of T cells in Graves' hyperthyroidism and ophthalmopathy (dated by TCRdb to the late 2010s). With respect to the entire study: Peripheral blood samples were taken at initial diagnosis, before any treatment was given. To identify TCR V-J signatures that set the groups apart, the researchers used a discovery cohort of about a hundred patients, made up of about 44 with Graves' ophthalmopathy and 57 with stable Graves' hyperthyroidism. Prospective prediction of ophthalmopathy was tested in an independent validation cohort of under 20 hyperthyroidism patients and some 17 patients who later progressed to ophthalmopathy. For training and testing, the 100 or so patients in the discovery cohort were randomly divided in a 7:3 ratio. The study also compared thyroid tissue and blood T-cell repertoires from five or six Graves' hyperthyroidism patients. Once sampling was done, hyperthyroidism patients were given methimazole at a starting dose of 30 mg daily, whereas ophthalmopathy patients were given high-dose intravenous methylprednisolone. The paper reports TCR Vbeta CDR3 sequencing of some 140 peripheral blood samples: under 45 ophthalmopathy, 70 to 85 hyperthyroidism and around 17 progressor patients. What the authors observed across the whole study: During validation, the model predicted progression to ophthalmopathy a median of approximately 7 months ahead of onset, with almost 71% sensitivity and almost 75% specificity. Sample size was not statistically predetermined, and blinding of investigators to group allocation was not performed. Most expanded thyroid clonotypes (frequency above 0.001) were also detected in blood, a finding suggesting that blood repertoires may reflect thyroid immune responses. A 13 V-J signature model separated ophthalmopathy from stable hyperthyroidism, with just over 85% sensitivity and around 84% specificity in cross-validation and 80%/75% in testing.

Cut back by 1 base and 5 bases, the V and J ends lie 15 bases apart. CDR1 and CDR2 are read off the germline V gene (reference sequence) as GTSNPN and SVGIG. Measured from the cysteine to the phenylalanine, the CDR3 is 15 residues long. Only the CDR3 part of the read is kept: 45 bases, read in frame from the first base. The TCR beta CDR3 regions were amplified from the RNA transcripts. The TCR CDR3 was subjected to a first round of RT-PCR using the HTBI primer set and the Qiagen OneStep RT-PCR kit. A second multiplex PCR round built the libraries, followed by size selection and purification. Paired-end sequencing of the libraries was performed with 100 bp reads on an Illumina HiSeq2000. Under the source paper's analysis protocol: SOAPnuke was used to process the raw data, removing reads that contained adapters or uncalled bases, had a mean Phred below 15, or lacked an exact match to the constant primer or identifier. COPE v1.2.5 was used to merge high-quality paired reads, and clonotypes were defined as unique nucleotide sequences. Clonotypes were aligned to IMGT TRBV, TRBD and TRBJ reference segments using MiTCR v1.1. The analysis was restricted to V-J combinations with a frequency above 0.0001, which together covered over 99% of the repertoires. The TCS score was defined as F50 (clonal expansion) divided by E x V (chaos), with BLOSUM62-based TCRdist calculated between CDR3 peptides within each V-J. Welch's t-statistics and random forest reduced around 510 V-J features to some 14, which were used in a naive Bayes classifier (R e1071). The public reads were run again by TCRdb, first through fastp at Q25 and then through MiXCR, and only productive beta chains were kept. Each CDR3 protein appears once, grouped with its most common genes and DNA. The V and J calls were determined by TCRdb, not by the authors. Across this sample there are more than 450,000 distinct CDR3 sequences, with around 15% seen only once. Around 14% of the sample is taken by the ten largest.

Stable Graves' hyperthyroidism was defined as the absence of progression to ophthalmopathy over 18 months of follow-up. Hyperthyroidism patients were aged 18 to 65 years and newly diagnosed, with disease duration of less than 2 months. Patients with uncontrolled infections, other autoimmune diseases, pregnancy or lactation were excluded. Clinical symptoms, serum thyroxine and TRAb, thyroid ultrasound, and orbital computed tomography formed the basis for the diagnoses. PBMCs were isolated from around 10 ml of fresh peripheral blood by Ficoll-Paque density gradient centrifugation. Total RNA was extracted using Trizol reagent, and RNA quality was assessed on an Agilent 2100 Bioanalyzer. This clonotype was observed at least ten times. Its specific antigen is unknown. Base qualities were left out, and no much larger clone turns up one base away.

This receptor was obtained from a woman aged 40 to 55 with Graves' hyperthyroidism. Recombination linked TRBV30 to TRBJ1-5, with the D gene call left open. The sample taken for sequencing was blood. CDR3 sequence: CAWSEGRGGDQPQHF. The nucleotide sequence is given as TGTGCCTGGAGTGAGGGTCGGGGAGGAGATCAGCCCCAGCATTTT.